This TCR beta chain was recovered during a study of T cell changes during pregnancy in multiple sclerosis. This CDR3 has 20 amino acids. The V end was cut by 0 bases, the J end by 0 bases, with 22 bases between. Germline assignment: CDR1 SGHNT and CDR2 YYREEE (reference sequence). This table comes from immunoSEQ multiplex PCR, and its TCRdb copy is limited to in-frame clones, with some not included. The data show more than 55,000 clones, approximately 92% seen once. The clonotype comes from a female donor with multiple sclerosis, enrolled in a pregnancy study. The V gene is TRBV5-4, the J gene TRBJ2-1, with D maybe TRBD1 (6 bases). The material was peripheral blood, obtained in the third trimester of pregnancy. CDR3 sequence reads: CASSLGRGGIGTRSYNEQFF. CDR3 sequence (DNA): TGTGCCAGCAGCTTGGGCAGGGGCGGTATCGGAACACGCTCCTACAATGAGCAGTTCTTC. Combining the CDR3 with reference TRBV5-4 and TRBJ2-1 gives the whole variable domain ETGVTQSPTHLIKTRGQQVTLRCSSQSGHNTVSWYQQALGQGPQFIFQYYREEENGRGNFPPRFSGLQFPNYSSELNVNALELDDSALYLCASSLGRGGIGTRSYNEQFFGPGTRLTVL.